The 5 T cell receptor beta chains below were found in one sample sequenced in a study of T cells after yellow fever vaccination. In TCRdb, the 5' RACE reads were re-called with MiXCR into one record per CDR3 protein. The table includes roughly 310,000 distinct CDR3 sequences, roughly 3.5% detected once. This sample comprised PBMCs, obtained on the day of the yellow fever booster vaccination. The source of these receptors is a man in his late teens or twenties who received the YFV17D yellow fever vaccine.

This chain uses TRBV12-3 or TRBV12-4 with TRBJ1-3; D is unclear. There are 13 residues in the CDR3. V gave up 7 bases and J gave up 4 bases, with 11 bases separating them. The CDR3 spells CASKFSAGNTIYF. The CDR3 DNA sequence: TGTGCCAGCAAGTTCTCCGCGGGAAACACCATATATTTT.

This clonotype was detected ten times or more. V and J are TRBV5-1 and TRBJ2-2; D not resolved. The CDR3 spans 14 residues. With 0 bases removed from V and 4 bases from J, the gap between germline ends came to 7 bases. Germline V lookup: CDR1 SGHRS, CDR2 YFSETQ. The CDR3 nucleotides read TGCGCCAGCAGCTTGGGCCGAAGCACCGGGGAGCTGTTTTTT. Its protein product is CASSLGRSTGELFF.

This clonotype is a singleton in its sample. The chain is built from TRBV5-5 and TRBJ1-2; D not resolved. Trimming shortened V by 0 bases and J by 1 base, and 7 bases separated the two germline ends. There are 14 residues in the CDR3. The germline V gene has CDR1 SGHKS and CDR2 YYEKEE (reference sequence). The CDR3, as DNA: TGTGCCAGCAGCTTGGGCGCCCTTAACTATGGCTACACCTTC. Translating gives CASSLGALNYGYTF.

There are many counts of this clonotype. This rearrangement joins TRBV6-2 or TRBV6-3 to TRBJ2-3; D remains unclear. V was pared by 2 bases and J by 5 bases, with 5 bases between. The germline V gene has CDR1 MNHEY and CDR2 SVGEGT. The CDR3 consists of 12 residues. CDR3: CASSYDRDTQYF. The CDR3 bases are TGTGCCAGCAGTTACGACCGAGATACGCAGTATTTT.

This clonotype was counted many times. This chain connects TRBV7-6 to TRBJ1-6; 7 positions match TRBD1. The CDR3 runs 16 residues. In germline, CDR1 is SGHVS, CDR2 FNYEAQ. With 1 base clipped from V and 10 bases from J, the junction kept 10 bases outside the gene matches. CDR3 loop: CASSLGFRDRRSPLHF. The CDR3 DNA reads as TGTGCCAGCAGCTTAGGCTTTAGGGACAGACGCTCACCCCTCCACTTT.